Here is one TCR beta chain with its context. PCR was performed using 60 Vbeta and 13 Jbeta primers. Profiling relied on immunoSEQ multiplex PCR, and the TCRdb table lists in-frame clones only, not all of them. The sample shows about 90,000 clones, 60% to 85% of them seen only once. The entry originates in a study of cytomegalovirus exposure and HLA in healthy donors. Sequencing was performed on PBMCs. The source of this sequence is a woman in her forties in good health and CMV-seropositive.

The CDR3 DNA reads TGTGCCAGTAGTACGACAGGGGGCGGAAGCAATCAGCCCCAGCATTTT. As protein: CASSTTGGGSNQPQHF. The chain joins TRBV19 to TRBJ1-5; TRBD1 matches at 10 bases. CDR3 size: 16 residues. The V segment lost 4 bases and the J segment 1 base; nucleotides outside the gene matches: 4. Germline V gene lookup returns CDR1 LNHDA and CDR2 SQIVND (reference sequence).